Listed below are T cell receptor beta chains from one sample, sequenced in a study of post-analysis software for immune sequencing data. TCRdb passed the PCR reads through MiXCR, listing each CDR3 protein once. The sample records under 200,000 distinct CDR3 sequences, about 36% being singletons. The source was blood, collected after autologous hematopoietic stem cell transplantation. All receptors derive from a girl aged 10 to 17 with multiple sclerosis. The CDR3 runs from the conserved cysteine through the conserved F or W. Fields, in order: V gene, J gene, D gene, clone size, CDR3 DNA, CDR3 protein. A D gene is named only where the DNA matches it firmly. The size entry is marked missing in some rows and otherwise reads once, few, many or a size class.

>TRBV7-9|TRBJ2-1|.|.
TGTGCCAGCAGCCTGAGGGTAGGGACCGCCGGGGAGCAGTTCTTC
CASSLRVGTAGEQFF
>TRBV3-1|TRBJ1-1|TRBD1|few
TGTGCCAGCAGCCCCGTCGGACAGGGGGAGATGAACGCTGAAGCTTTCTTT
CASSPVGQGEMNAEAFF
>TRBV10-3|TRBJ1-4|TRBD1|few
TGTGCCATCGGTCCCGGACAGGGTGAAAAACTGTTTTTT
CAIGPGQGEKLFF
>TRBV11-2|TRBJ2-1|.|few
TGTGCCAGCAGCTTAGAAAGGAGCAGCCACAATGAGCAGTTCTTC
CASSLERSSHNEQFF
>TRBV4-1|TRBJ1-2|.|.
TGCGCCAGCAGCCAAGACGTGGTGGGGACCCGGGGCTACACCTTC
CASSQDVVGTRGYTF
>TRBV19|TRBJ2-1|.|.
TGTGCCAGTATGGTTAGGAATGGGCAGTTCTTC
CASMVRNGQFF
>TRBV12-3/TRBV12-4|TRBJ2-7|.|.
TGTGCCAGCAGTTTCCTCGGCTACGAGCAGTACTTC
CASSFLGYEQYF
>TRBV28|TRBJ2-7|.|few
TGTGCCAGCAGCGTACTTCGAGCAAACAGGGTTTGGACCTACGAGCAGTACTTC
CASSVLRANRVWTYEQYF
>TRBV29-1|TRBJ1-5|.|many
TGCAGAGCCGCCAGGGCAGGGCTTCTCCAGCATTTT
CRAARAGLLQHF
>TRBV30|TRBJ1-2|.|.
TGTGCCTGGAGTGGCGCCCCCGTAGGCTACACCTTC
CAWSGAPVGYTF
>TRBV12-3/TRBV12-4|TRBJ2-7|.|few
TGTGCCAGCAGTCACGACAGGTTCTACGAGCAGTACTTC
CASSHDRFYEQYF
>TRBV12-3/TRBV12-4|TRBJ2-1|.|.
TGTGCCAGCAGTCGCGCCTCCTACAATGAGCAGTTCTTC
CASSRASYNEQFF
>TRBV11-3|TRBJ2-5|.|.
TGTGCCAGCAGCCCCAGCTGGGGCGGAGAGACCCAGTACTTC
CASSPSWGGETQYF
>TRBV30|TRBJ1-3|.|.
TGTGCCTGGAGTCGTGATTCCGGCTCTGGAAACACCATATATTTT
CAWSRDSGSGNTIYF
>TRBV5-1|TRBJ2-7|.|.
TGCGCCAGCAGCTTTCGGGGGACCAACTACGAGCAGTACTTC
CASSFRGTNYEQYF
>TRBV20-1|TRBJ1-1|.|many
TGCAGTGCTAGATCGGGGGACACTGAAGCTTTCTTT
CSARSGDTEAFF
>TRBV28|TRBJ2-1|.|.
TGTACCAGCACGGCTAGCGCCTTCTACAATGAGCAGTTCTTC
CTSTASAFYNEQFF
>TRBV28|TRBJ2-5|TRBD1|few
TGTGCCAGCAGTTCGGACAGGTTTTTGGAGACCCAGTACTTC
CASSSDRFLETQYF
>TRBV3-1|TRBJ2-7|TRBD2|.
TGTGCCAGCAGCCAAGGAGCGGGGGGCGGGTACGAGCAGTACTTC
CASSQGAGGGYEQYF
>TRBV12-3/TRBV12-4|TRBJ1-2|TRBD1|many
TGTGCCAGCAGCCTAACAGGGGATAGTGGCTACACCTTC
CASSLTGDSGYTF
>TRBV5-6|TRBJ1-1|TRBD1|.
TGTGCCAGCAGCCCCCTGACAGGGTCCATGAACACTGAAGCTTTCTTT
CASSPLTGSMNTEAFF
>TRBV12-3/TRBV12-4|TRBJ2-1|TRBD2|many
TGTGCCAGCAGACTTTCTAGCGGGGGGAACAATGAGCAGTTCTTC
CASRLSSGGNNEQFF
>TRBV28|TRBJ2-5|.|few
TGTGCCAGCAGTTGGGGGAGGGAGACCCAGTACTTC
CASSWGRETQYF
>TRBV5-5|TRBJ2-2|.|.
TGTGCCGGCAGCTTGGCCGCGGGCCCCAGCACCGGGGAGCTGTTCTTT
CAGSLAAGPSTGELFF
>TRBV29-1|TRBJ1-1|.|.
TGCAGCGTTGGCTTTGACACTGAAGCTTTCTTT
CSVGFDTEAFF
>TRBV7-9|TRBJ2-1|.|few
TGTGCCAGCAGCCCAAGTGAACTATCCTACAATGAGCAGTTCTTC
CASSPSELSYNEQFF
>TRBV6-5|TRBJ2-3|.|many
TGTGCCAGCAGTTCCCTCTGGTCCGGGGGGCGCCGAGCAGATACGCAGTATTTT
CASSSLWSGGRRADTQYF
>TRBV18|TRBJ2-3|TRBD2|few
TGTGCCAGCTCCTTAGCGGGGGAAACAGATACGCAGTATTTT
CASSLAGETDTQYF
>TRBV20-1|TRBJ2-3|.|.
TGCACTGCAGATCCCGCGGGATTCACAGATACGCAGTATTTT
CTADPAGFTDTQYF
>TRBV6-5|TRBJ1-6|TRBD1|.
TGTGCCAGCAGTCTACTGGGACAGCTTAATCCACCCCTCCACTTT
CASSLLGQLNPPLHF
>TRBV7-2|TRBJ2-3|TRBD2|few
TGTGCCAGCAGCGGACTAGCGACCCAACCCCACCCGCAGTATTTT
CASSGLATQPHPQYF
>TRBV7-9|TRBJ1-1|.|many
TGTGCCAGCAGCTTACTACCCAAGAACACTGAAGCTTTCTTT
CASSLLPKNTEAFF
>TRBV20-1|TRBJ1-2|TRBD1|few
TGCAGTGCTACTCATGGGACAGGAGCTAACTATGGCTACACCTTC
CSATHGTGANYGYTF
>TRBV27|TRBJ1-2|TRBD1|few
TGTGCCAGCAGTTCCTCCGACAGGGCGGGCTATGGCTACACCTTC
CASSSSDRAGYGYTF
>TRBV4-2|TRBJ1-6|.|.
TGTGCCAGCAGCCAAGGTGAAAGAGGGGCGTATAATTCACCCCTCCACTTT
CASSQGERGAYNSPLHF
>TRBV10-3|TRBJ2-1|TRBD2|few
TGTGCCATCAGCGCGACTAGCGGGAGTGAGCAGTTCTTC
CAISATSGSEQFF